This T cell receptor (beta chain) appears in the sequencing data of a study of cytomegalovirus exposure and HLA in healthy donors. Amplification used 60 Vbeta primers and 13 Jbeta primers. Sequencing was performed with immunoSEQ multiplex PCR; in TCRdb, only in-frame clones are kept and a portion is missing. The sample lists about 190,000 clones; just under 75% were seen once. From germline, CDR1 is SGHVS and CDR2 FNYEAQ. CDR3 size: 13 residues. With V trimmed by 4 bases and J by 7 bases, 1 base remained unmatched. This clonotype originated in a woman in her twenties or thirties in good health and CMV-seropositive. Sequenced sample: PBMCs. The genes are TRBV7-6 and TRBJ1-6, with 7 bases matching TRBD1. The CDR3 loop reads CASSSTGNSPLHF. In DNA, the CDR3 is TGTGCCAGCAGCTCGACAGGGAATTCACCCCTCCACTTT.